This T cell receptor beta chain was recorded in a study of T cell responses to AZD1222 COVID-19 vaccine. Clones were read by immunoSEQ multiplex PCR, and TCRdb kept only the in-frame ones, dropping some. The table includes 100,000 to 130,000 clones, 75% to 95% detected once. CDR3 length: 14 residues. The ends were cut back, 5 bases at V and 3 bases at J, with 13 bases in the middle. Looked up from germline, CDR1 is SGHDN and CDR2 is FVKESK. Analyses pooled second doses at about 4 or about 12 weeks. Sequencing was performed on peripheral blood, taken 28 days after the second AZD1222 dose. The sequence was collected from an adult who received the AZD1222 COVID-19 vaccine. This chain joins TRBV14 and TRBJ2-5; either TRBD1 or TRBD2 may supply D (5 bases each). The CDR3 reads CASSAWGTEETQYF. The CDR3, as DNA: TGTGCCAGCAGCGCGTGGGGGACGGAAGAGACCCAGTACTTC.